Shown below are 21 T cell receptor beta chains from a single sample sequenced in a study of control samples from healthy donors and cancer patients. Profiled with immunoSEQ multiplex PCR; TCRdb holds only in-frame clones, not every one. The repertoire consists of some 220,000 clones, with 85% to 95% occurring once and the leading ten covering roughly 1.6%. The sequenced sample was blood. These receptors all stem from a man between 45 and 60 years old in good health.

To note about this clone: The same CDR3 is also encoded by other DNA sequences in this sample. This chain connects TRBV16 to TRBJ1-1; D call uncertain. The V end lost 4 bases, the J end lost 10 bases, and 16 bases lay between the germline ends. Per the germline V gene, CDR1 is KGHSY and CDR2 is FQNENV. The CDR3 totals 13 residues. For the CDR3, the DNA is TGTGCCAGCAGCCTCTCGACGGACCGGAGAGCTTTCTTT. Translation gives CASSLSTDRRAFF.

The genes are TRBV2 and TRBJ2-7; D unresolved. CDR3 length: 12 residues. Germline lookup yields CDR1 SNHLY and CDR2 FYNNEI. Trimming removed 3 bases from V and 2 bases from J, with 5 bases in between. This CDR3 reads CASSDRAYEQYF. The DNA for the CDR3 is TGTGCCAGCAGTGACAGAGCCTACGAGCAGTACTTC. Supplemented by reference TRBV2 and TRBJ2-7, the full variable domain reads EPEVTQTPSHQVTQMGQEVILRCVPISNHLYFYWYRQILGQKVEFLVSFYNNEISEKSEIFDDQFSVERPDGSNFTLKIRSTKLEDSAMYFCASSDRAYEQYFGPGTRLTVT.

This clone was seen once. J is TRBJ1-4 and V is TRBV28; TRBD1 is a possible D gene (6 bases). V dropped 6 bases and J dropped 8 bases, with 13 bases sitting between them. Germline CDR1 and CDR2: MDHEN and SYDVKM. The CDR3 contains 13 residues. DNA of the CDR3: TGTGCCAGCAGCTCCGGGACACAGGAAAAACTGTTTTTT. Translation gives CASSSGTQEKLFF.

The V gene is TRBV5-5, the J gene TRBJ2-7, with 11 positions matching TRBD1. Trimming removed 4 bases from V and 1 base from J; junction bases left unmatched: 16. Germline lookup yields CDR1 SGHKS and CDR2 YYEKEE (reference sequence). The CDR3 spans 19 residues. CDR3 sequence (DNA): TGTGCCAGCAGCGGACGGACAGGGGGCTATAGTAGTGGGTCCTACGAGCAGTACGTC. Its protein is CASSGRTGGYSSGSYEQYV.

The J gene is TRBJ2-1, the V gene TRBV24-1; D gene ambiguous. V dropped 1 base and J dropped 6 bases, with 21 bases sitting between them. Looked up from germline, CDR1 is KGHDR and CDR2 is SFDVKD. The length of the CDR3 is 18 residues. In nucleotides, the CDR3 is TGTGCCACCAGTGATTTACCCAGGTCGGCTCCGATGGGCAATGAGCAGTTCTTC. Its protein is CATSDLPRSAPMGNEQFF.

The chain couples TRBV5-6 to TRBJ2-6; D is unclear. The V gene's germline CDR1 is SGHDT and CDR2 YYEEEE. Trimming took 0 bases from V and 0 from J, leaving 4 bases between them. The CDR3 contains 15 residues. The CDR3 coding sequence is TGTGCCAGCAGCTTGGTCAGCTCTGGGGCCAACGTCCTGACTTTC. This gives the protein CASSLVSSGANVLTF.

This rearrangement joins TRBV3-1 (or the pseudogene TRBV3-2) to TRBJ1-2, with D possibly matching TRBD1 (6 bases). Germline V gene sequence: CDR1 LGHDT, CDR2 YNNKEL (reference sequence). Trimming stripped 4 bases from V and 14 bases from J, with 17 bases between. The CDR3 covers 12 residues. Here the CDR3 DNA reads TGTGCCAGCAGCCCGGACCGACAGGTTTCAACCTTC. It yields the protein CASSPDRQVSTF.

The CDR3 loop reads CAWLSGLGSYGYTF. The CDR3 nucleotides are TGTGCCTGGTTATCAGGTCTAGGCAGCTATGGCTACACCTTC. V is TRBV30 and J is TRBJ1-2; D is ambiguous. Trimming removed 5 bases from V and 4 bases from J, with 17 bases in between. Per germline, CDR1 GTSNPN and CDR2 SVGIG (reference sequence). The CDR3 has 14 amino acids.

The chain has TRBV7-6 and TRBJ2-7, with D perhaps matching TRBD1 (5 bases). The CDR3 has 14 amino acids. Germline V lookup: CDR1 SGHVS, CDR2 FNYEAQ. Trimming removed 1 base at V and 2 bases at J, with 9 bases between. DNA for the CDR3: TGTGCCAGCAGCTTAGAGGGGCGGACCTACGAGCAGTACTTC. Translation: CASSLEGRTYEQYF.

This rearrangement joins TRBV11-3 to TRBJ2-2; 11 bases match TRBD1. Germline V gene data show CDR1 as SGHNT and CDR2 as YENEEA. J lost 5 bases, V lost 9 bases, and 5 bases had no gene match. The CDR3 contains 14 residues. In DNA, the CDR3 is TGTGCCAGTTCGGGGACAGGGGGAACCGGGGAGCTGTTTTTT. Translated, it gives CASSGTGGTGELFF.

The chain uses TRBV28 and TRBJ2-1; no firm D call. Germline assignment: CDR1 MDHEN and CDR2 SYDVKM. Trimming took 10 bases from V and 4 from J, leaving 11 bases between them. This CDR3 contains 12 residues. Here the CDR3 DNA reads TGTGCCATCTCGTCATCGTACAATGAGCAGTTCTTC. Its translation: CAISSSYNEQFF.

The chain combines TRBV6-5 with TRBJ2-7, with 9 bases that match TRBD1. This CDR3 is built from 14 residues. V was pared by 2 bases and J by 8 bases, with 7 bases of the junction left unmatched. Germline loops: CDR1 MNHEY, CDR2 SVGAGI. The CDR3 reads CASSYRVQGAKQYF. Written as DNA, the CDR3 is TGTGCCAGCAGTTACCGGGTACAGGGGGCGAAGCAGTACTTC.

V usage is TRBV7-2 and J usage is TRBJ2-1, with D perhaps matching TRBD1 or TRBD2 (5 bases each). V lost 3 bases and J 12 bases, leaving 9 bases between the germline ends. Germline lookup yields CDR1 SGHTA and CDR2 FQGNSA. The length of the CDR3 is 11 residues. CDR3: CASSLGPTQFF. As DNA, the CDR3 is TGTGCCAGCAGCTTGGGACCAACGCAGTTCTTC. Full variable domain (remainder filled in from reference TRBV7-2 and TRBJ2-1): GAGVSQSPSNKVTEKGKDVELRCDPISGHTALYWYRQSLGQGLEFLIYFQGNSAPDKSGLPSDRFSAERTGGSVSTLTIQRTQQEDSAVYLCASSLGPTQFFGPGTRLTVL.

This chain uses TRBV5-1 with TRBJ2-1, with D uncertain. The V gene's germline CDR1 is SGHRS and CDR2 YFSETQ. V lost 0 bases, J lost 9 bases, and 13 bases lay in between. The CDR3 contains 14 residues. CDR3 coding DNA: TGCGCCAGCAGCTTGGGTGGCGCGGTCGGTGAGCAGTTCTTC. Protein sequence: CASSLGGAVGEQFF.

This CDR3 is CASSQQTGGPGNQPQHF. Here the CDR3 DNA reads TGTGCCAGCAGCCAGCAGACAGGGGGCCCGGGCAATCAGCCCCAGCATTTT. The V and J genes are TRBV3-1 (or the pseudogene TRBV3-2) and TRBJ1-5, with TRBD1 matching over 10 bases. J was trimmed by 2 bases and V by 3 bases; bases with no gene match: 7. The CDR3 consists of 17 residues. The germline V gene has CDR1 LGHDT and CDR2 YNNKEL (reference sequence).

The chain is built from TRBV10-3 and TRBJ2-7; D is perhaps TRBD1 or TRBD2 (6 bases each). The CDR3 length is 17 residues. Germline lookup yields CDR1 ENHRY and CDR2 SYGVKD. Trimming removed 2 bases at V and 6 bases at J, with 23 bases between. This CDR3 reads CAISEKRGAGLPSEQYV. The CDR3 bases are TGTGCCATCAGTGAGAAGAGGGGGGCAGGGTTACCCTCCGAGCAGTACGTC.

V gene TRBV6-5 combines with J gene TRBJ1-1, with 7 bases aligning to TRBD1. V trimming: 6 bases; J trimming: 7 bases; junction bases outside the gene matches: 8. Germline values: CDR1 MNHEY, CDR2 SVGAGI. There are 13 residues in the CDR3. CDR3 in DNA: TGTGCCAGCAGCAAAAGGGGGCGCAGTGAAGCTTTCTTT. Translation: CASSKRGRSEAFF.

V and J are TRBV5-1 and TRBJ1-6, with D perhaps TRBD1 (5 bases). The V and J ends lost 2 bases and 4 bases respectively, with 13 bases between them. The CDR3 has 16 residues. The germline V gene encodes CDR1 SGHRS and CDR2 YFSETQ. The CDR3 DNA follows: TGCGCCAGCAGCTTACCAGGGACCGTATATAATTCACCCCTCCACTTT. This sequence encodes CASSLPGTVYNSPLHF.

The V gene is TRBV28, the J gene TRBJ2-1; D tentatively fits TRBD1 or TRBD2 (6 bases each). CDR1 is MDHEN and CDR2 is SYDVKM in the germline V gene. CDR3 length: 13 residues. The V gene lost 6 bases and the J gene lost 7 bases, with 13 bases spanning the gap. This CDR3 reads CASSLGGGNEQFF. DNA of the CDR3: TGTGCCAGCAGCCTGGGGGGCGGGAATGAGCAGTTCTTC. The variable domain in full, completed from reference TRBV28 and TRBJ2-1, reads DVKVTQSSRYLVKRTGEKVFLECVQDMDHENMFWYRQDPGLGLRLIYFSYDVKMKEKGDIPEGYSVSREKKERFSLILESASTNQTSMYLCASSLGGGNEQFFGPGTRLTVL.

This chain joins TRBV6-5 and TRBJ1-1; maybe TRBD1 (5 bases). CDR1 is MNHEY, CDR2 SVGAGI, per germline. Trimming cost V 10 bases and J 0 bases, with 15 bases left between them. This CDR3 region has 14 residues. CDR3 in DNA: TGTGCCACCACCCGGGGCTGGATGAACACTGAAGCTTTCTTT. Amino acid sequence: CATTRGWMNTEAFF.

This clone was seen once. The chain couples TRBV27 to TRBJ1-1; D not certain. The V and J ends lost 5 bases and 4 bases respectively, with 14 bases between them. The germline V gene encodes CDR1 MNHEY and CDR2 SMNVEV (reference sequence). The CDR3 is 14 residues long. CDR3 DNA: TGTGCCAGCAGTCCGCGGGAGGGCGGCACTGAAGCTTTCTTT. Residues: CASSPREGGTEAFF.